A single sample is the source of the 27 T cell receptor beta chains below, sequenced in a study of blood T cell repertoires in COVID-19. Clones were read by immunoSEQ multiplex PCR, and TCRdb kept only the in-frame ones, dropping some. The sample records some 16,000 clones, 85% to 90% being singletons. The source material was peripheral blood. These receptors were collected from a human donor in a cohort sampled during active COVID-19.

J is TRBJ2-5 and V is TRBV6-5; 12 bases are a match to TRBD2. The V segment lost 2 bases and the J segment 5 bases; nucleotides outside the gene matches: 0. The CDR3 spans 14 residues. Germline lookup yields CDR1 MNHEY and CDR2 SVGAGI. CDR3 in amino acids: CASSYLAGGETQYF. The CDR3 DNA reads TGTGCCAGCAGTTACCTAGCGGGGGGGGAGACCCAGTACTTC.

This rearrangement joins TRBV28 to TRBJ2-7; TRBD2 matches at 12 bases. There are 17 residues in the CDR3. J was trimmed by 4 bases and V by 3 bases; bases with no gene match: 10. The germline CDR1 and CDR2 sequences are MDHEN and SYDVKM. This chain's CDR3 is CASSFEAASGGVYEQYF. The CDR3 bases are TGTGCCAGCAGTTTCGAAGCGGCTAGCGGGGGGGTATACGAGCAGTACTTC.

This clone was seen a handful of times. A read error may account for a junction end that differs from germline. V and J are TRBV7-7 and TRBJ2-1, with D maybe TRBD2 (5 bases). This CDR3 is 15 amino acids long. Germline V CDR1 and CDR2: SSHAT, FNYEAQ (reference sequence). CDR3 loop: CASSLDRESYNEQFF. Written as DNA, the CDR3 is TGTGCTAGCAGCTTAGACCGGGAATCCTACAATGAGCAGTTCTTC. The whole variable domain, filled in from reference TRBV7-7 and TRBJ2-1, reads GAGVSQSPRYKVTKRGQDVTLRCDPISSHATLYWYQQALGQGPEFLTYFNYEAQPDKSGLPSDRFSAERPEGSISTLTIQRTEQRDSAMYRCASSLDRESYNEQFFGPGTRLTVL.

This chain uses TRBV27 with TRBJ2-3, with a possible D match to TRBD1 (6 bases). V was clipped by 1 base and J by 10 bases, with 12 bases between them. From germline, CDR1 is MNHEY and CDR2 SMNVEV (reference sequence). This CDR3 comprises 13 residues. For the CDR3, the DNA is TGTGCCAGCAGTTTATTCTGGACAGAGGCGCAGTATTTT. It translates to CASSLFWTEAQYF.

This sequence joins TRBV5-1 and TRBJ2-7; TRBD2 agrees at 9 bases. Germline V gene data show CDR1 as SGHRS and CDR2 as YFSETQ. V lost 4 bases and J lost 6; bases outside the gene matches: 11. This CDR3 spans 15 amino acids. CDR3 protein: CASSGTSGHLIEQYF. CDR3 nucleotide sequence: TGCGCCAGCAGCGGCACTAGCGGGCACCTGATCGAGCAGTACTTC.

The chain uses TRBV28 and TRBJ1-6; no clear D. CDR1 MDHEN and CDR2 SYDVKM come from the germline V gene. V gave up 5 bases and J gave up 5 bases, with 10 bases separating them. The CDR3 is 14 amino acids. The CDR3 nucleotides read TGTGCCAGCAGTCGCGACTTGAATAATTCACCCCTCCACTTT. The encoded protein is CASSRDLNNSPLHF.

The rearrangement uses TRBV19 and TRBJ1-4, with D tentatively TRBD1 (5 bases). The CDR3 is made up of 15 amino acids. The germline V and J ends were trimmed by 7 bases and 0 bases, with 12 bases remaining between them. Per germline, CDR1 LNHDA and CDR2 SQIVND (reference sequence). The CDR3 reads CASNKQAATNEKLFF. CDR3 nucleotide sequence: TGTGCCAGTAACAAACAGGCCGCAACTAATGAAAAACTGTTTTTT.

The J gene is TRBJ1-2, the V gene TRBV7-2, with D perhaps TRBD1 (6 bases). Trimming shortened V by 2 bases and J by 3 bases, and 13 bases separated the two germline ends. The CDR3 is made up of 15 amino acids. The germline V gene has CDR1 SGHTA and CDR2 FQGNSA. Written as DNA, the CDR3 is TGTGCCAGCAGCTTAACGGGGGGGCTTTACTATGGCTACACCTTC. This gives the protein CASSLTGGLYYGYTF.

J is TRBJ2-1 and V is TRBV4-1; D remains ambiguous. V was shortened by 3 bases and J by 0 bases, with 9 bases between the two germline ends. The CDR3 length is 15 residues. The V gene's germline CDR1 is MGHRA and CDR2 YSYEKL. Here the CDR3 DNA reads TGCGCCAGCAGCCAGAACGGTGGCTCCTACAATGAGCAGTTCTTC. Encoded protein: CASSQNGGSYNEQFF.

The chain joins TRBV5-1 to TRBJ2-7; no reliable D call. The CDR3 is made up of 15 amino acids. Looked up from germline, CDR1 is SGHRS and CDR2 is YFSETQ. The V gene lost 3 bases and the J gene lost 3 bases, with 16 bases spanning the gap. The CDR3 DNA is TGCGCCAGCAGCTCCTCCTTCTCACACAACTACGAGCAGTACTTC. It translates to CASSSSFSHNYEQYF. The full variable domain, completed using reference TRBV5-1 and TRBJ2-7, is KAGVTQTPRYLIKTRGQQVTLSCSPISGHRSVSWYQQTPGQGLQFLFEYFSETQRNKGNFPGRFSGRQFSNSRSEMNVSTLELGDSALYLCASSSSFSHNYEQYFGPGTRLTVT.

The genes are TRBV3-1 (or the pseudogene TRBV3-2) and TRBJ2-7, with D uncertain. The V gene's germline CDR1 is LGHDT and CDR2 YNNKEL (reference sequence). V shed 0 bases and J shed 7 bases, with 7 bases lying between them. The CDR3 consists of 12 residues. DNA of the CDR3: TGTGCCAGCAGCCAAGATCGTGTGGAGCAGTACTTC. This sequence encodes CASSQDRVEQYF.

The chain links TRBV27 to TRBJ2-2; a possible D gene is TRBD1 (6 bases). Trimming stripped 6 bases from V and 1 base from J, with 9 bases between. CDR3 length: 14 amino acids. CDR1 MNHEY and CDR2 SMNVEV come from the germline V gene (reference sequence). The DNA of the CDR3 is TGTGCCAGCAGCATGGACAGGAACACCGGGGAGCTGTTTTTT. Its translation: CASSMDRNTGELFF.

The chain couples TRBV2 to TRBJ2-6; D gene ambiguous. Trimming cost V 6 bases and J 0 bases, with 6 bases left between them. This CDR3 has 14 residues. From germline, CDR1 is SNHLY and CDR2 FYNNEI. DNA of the CDR3: TGTGCCAGCAGAGAGTACTCTGGGGCCAACGTCCTGACTTTC. Amino acid sequence: CASREYSGANVLTF.

This clone was counted only a few times. The chain joins TRBV2 to TRBJ1-2; the D gene is possibly TRBD1 (6 bases). This CDR3 is 13 amino acids long. Trimming removed 7 bases at V and 8 bases at J, with 17 bases between. The germline CDR1 and CDR2 sequences are SNHLY and FYNNEI. As DNA, the CDR3 is TGTGCCAGCATTCAGGACAGCCTCGGGGGCTACACCTTC. Amino acid sequence: CASIQDSLGGYTF.

The rearrangement uses TRBV4-1 and TRBJ1-2; D unclear. CDR1 and CDR2 from the germline V gene are MGHRA and YSYEKL. CDR3 size: 14 residues. V lost 0 bases, J lost 2 bases, and 7 bases lay in between. The CDR3 sequence is CASSQDAQNYGYTF. In nucleotides, the CDR3 is TGCGCCAGCAGCCAAGACGCACAGAACTATGGCTACACCTTC.

The chain joins TRBV4-2 to TRBJ1-6; D uncertain. Looked up from germline, CDR1 is LGHNA and CDR2 is YNFKEQ. V lost 8 bases, J lost 8 bases, and 22 bases lay in between. The CDR3 totals 16 residues. CDR3 sequence reads: CASRSRSPTGDSPLHF. The DNA of the CDR3 is TGTGCCAGCCGCTCCAGGAGCCCCACGGGAGATTCACCCCTCCACTTT.

J is TRBJ2-7 and V is TRBV27; a weak D match, TRBD1 (5 bases). Germline V lookup: CDR1 MNHEY, CDR2 SMNVEV (reference sequence). Trimming shortened V by 3 bases and J by 2 bases, and 11 bases separated the two germline ends. The CDR3 consists of 14 residues. CDR3 nucleotide sequence: TGTGCCAGCAGTTTCGCAGGGATTACCTACGAGCAGTACTTC. It translates to CASSFAGITYEQYF.

V usage is TRBV5-1 and J usage is TRBJ2-7; no clear D gene. The CDR3 is 14 residues long. V was shortened by 4 bases and J by 6 bases, with 17 bases between the two germline ends. CDR1 is SGHRS, CDR2 YFSETQ, per germline. CDR3 in DNA: TGCGCCAGCAGCCTCATGGGTCCAACGGGCGAGCAGTACTTC. As protein: CASSLMGPTGEQYF.

This chain links TRBV2 with TRBJ2-2; D is unclear. CDR1 is SNHLY, CDR2 FYNNEI, per germline. The V end was cut by 8 bases, the J end by 6 bases, with 13 bases between. This CDR3 has 13 amino acids. CDR3 in DNA: TGTGCCAGCGGAGACCCATCCGCCGGGGAGCTGTTTTTT. As protein: CASGDPSAGELFF.

This chain joins TRBV29-1 and TRBJ2-5, with D unresolved. Trimming left V 4 bases short and J 3 bases short, with 12 bases between. The CDR3 is 13 residues long. The germline CDR1 and CDR2 sequences are SQVTM and ANQGSEA. CDR3 in DNA: TGCAGCGTTGGGCCCTCCCCCAAAGAGACCCAGTACTTC. It codes for CSVGPSPKETQYF.

This clone was detected only a few times. The V and J genes are TRBV19 and TRBJ1-5; 10 nucleotides match TRBD1. Per the germline V gene, CDR1 is LNHDA and CDR2 is SQIVND (reference sequence). The V gene end was trimmed by 4 bases and the J gene end by 3 bases; junction bases not matched to a gene: 6. This CDR3 is built from 16 residues. This chain's CDR3 is CASSKGTGAANQPQHF. For the CDR3, the DNA is TGTGCCAGTAGTAAGGGGACAGGGGCCGCCAATCAGCCCCAGCATTTT.

The V and J genes are TRBV7-9 and TRBJ2-3; 8 nucleotides line up with TRBD2. CDR3 length equals 15 residues. After removal of 5 bases from V and 1 base from J, the junction contained 5 bases not matched to a gene. CDR1 and CDR2 (germline): SEHNR, FQNEAQ (reference sequence). The CDR3 region has the DNA TGTGCCAGCAGCGGGCGGGGGGCACGCACAGATACGCAGTATTTT. It codes for CASSGRGARTDTQYF.

The chain uses TRBV7-2 and TRBJ1-2, with 7 bases aligning to TRBD1. This CDR3 is 13 amino acids long. The germline V gene encodes CDR1 SGHTA and CDR2 FQGNSA. V dropped 4 bases and J dropped 5; count of bases not matched to a gene: 4. The CDR3 coding sequence is TGTGCCAGCAGCTCGGGACAGTGGTATGGCTACACCTTC. It codes for CASSSGQWYGYTF.

This chain joins TRBV7-2 and TRBJ1-2; TRBD1 agrees at 9 bases. Per germline, CDR1 SGHTA and CDR2 FQGNSA. The ends lost 5 bases at V and 2 bases at J; junction bases unmatched: 12. The CDR3 consists of 17 residues. The DNA for the CDR3 is TGTGCCAGCAGCCCCCAGGCCGGGACAGGGTTAAACTATGGCTACACCTTC. As protein: CASSPQAGTGLNYGYTF.

Only one count was recorded for this clone. The gene calls are TRBV23-1 and TRBJ2-2, with a weak D call TRBD1 (5 bases). TRBV23-1 is an ORF, and what it does is uncertain. The V and J ends lost 7 bases and 5 bases respectively, with 20 bases between them. The CDR3 contains 16 residues. For the CDR3, the DNA is TGCGCCAGCAAGAAGAGGTGCAGGGCTCAAACCGGGGAGCTGTTTTTT. It is translated as CASKKRCRAQTGELFF.

This clone was recorded a few times. The rearrangement links TRBV4-3 to TRBJ2-1, with 11 positions matching TRBD2. The CDR3 runs to 17 residues. The V and J ends lost 0 bases and 2 bases, in that order; junction bases with no gene match: 3. Germline V gene lookup returns CDR1 LGHNA and CDR2 YSLEER. This chain's CDR3 is CASSQDLAGGPYNEQFF. CDR3 coding DNA: TGCGCCAGCAGCCAAGACCTAGCGGGGGGTCCCTACAATGAGCAGTTCTTC.

The V call is TRBV2, the J call TRBJ2-2; 11 nucleotides match TRBD1. Germline V lookup: CDR1 SNHLY, CDR2 FYNNEI. Losses at the gene ends were 6 bases for V and 5 bases for J; bases not matched to a gene: 5. This CDR3 contains 15 residues. Written as DNA, the CDR3 is TGTGCCAGCAGCCTGGACAGGGGGCCTACCGGGGAGCTGTTTTTT. Protein: CASSLDRGPTGELFF. The full variable domain, completed using reference TRBV2 and TRBJ2-2, is EPEVTQTPSHQVTQMGQEVILRCVPISNHLYFYWYRQILGQKVEFLVSFYNNEISEKSEIFDDQFSVERPDGSNFTLKIRSTKLEDSAMYFCASSLDRGPTGELFFGEGSRLTVL.